Listed here is a single TCR beta chain. Its antigen is undetermined. Previously, flow cytometry had revealed CD8+CD57+ cell expansion in the patients chosen for sequencing. Germline V lookup: CDR1 LNHDA, CDR2 SQIVND (reference sequence). The CDR3 has 14 amino acids. With 1 base removed from V and 10 bases from J, the gap between germline ends came to 11 bases. The data stem from a study of CD8+CD57+ T cells in acquired aplastic anemia. Genomic DNA served as template for TCR beta VDJ and CDR3 profiling. MiXCR was run by TCRdb on the reads, yielding one entry per CDR3 protein. The data show fewer than 250,000 distinct CDR3 sequences, approximately 45% seen once. Points from the study as a whole: The same twenty-nine CD8+ CDR3 sequences occurred in patients and in controls.

The chain has TRBV19 and TRBJ1-6; D uncertain. Sequenced sample: sorted CD4+, CD8+, or CD8+CD57+ T cells (not recorded which) from PBMCs. This TCR derives from a human donor with aplastic anemia. The CDR3 nucleotides read TGTGCCAGTAGTATAGCGGGGTTTGGCTCACCCCTCCACTTT. The encoded protein is CASSIAGFGSPLHF.